This entry describes one TCR beta chain. The CDR3 loop spans 14 amino acids. Germline CDR1 reads MNHEY; CDR2 reads SMNVEV (reference sequence). V shed 5 bases and J 4 bases; nucleotides not matched to a gene: 7. Participants, about 18 to 89 years old, spanned 25 or so US areas. Categorization into cohorts depended on clinical history that participants reported. This entry belongs to a study of blood T cell repertoires in COVID-19. Study summary: PBMCs, B-cell-depleted T cells, or T cells provided the cDNA or gDNA that made up the material.

Repertoires were generated with immunoSEQ multiplex PCR, while TCRdb's copy carries only in-frame clones and drops some. This sample has 350,000 to 400,000 clones, with roughly nine tenths found just once. V and J are TRBV27 and TRBJ2-7, with 8 bases identical to TRBD2. This TCR came from a man between 18 and 29 years old who had recovered from COVID-19. Source material: PBMCs or T cells enriched from blood (not recorded which). The DNA of the CDR3 is TGTGCCAGCAGTCCTGCGGGGGGCGGGTACGAGCAGTACTTC. It encodes CASSPAGGGYEQYF.